Following are 14 T cell receptor beta chains from one sample sequenced in a study of blood T cell repertoires in COVID-19. Assay: immunoSEQ multiplex PCR; the TCRdb copy retains only in-frame clones and omits some. The repertoire holds tens of thousands of clones, with around four fifths as singletons. Sequenced material: peripheral blood. The source is a human donor in a cohort sampled during active COVID-19.

The chain joins TRBV30 to TRBJ1-1; 9 nucleotides match TRBD1. The trim removed 0 bases at V and 0 bases at J, leaving 5 bases unmatched. The CDR3 spans 16 residues. Germline V gene lookup returns CDR1 GTSNPN and CDR2 SVGIG (reference sequence). In DNA form, the CDR3 reads TGTGCCTGGAGTGTCCCAAGGACAGGGGTGAACACTGAAGCTTTCTTT. It codes for CAWSVPRTGVNTEAFF.

The chain recombines TRBV7-3 with TRBJ1-1; D is perhaps TRBD1 (5 bases). This CDR3 is built from 15 residues. The V gene's germline CDR1 is SGHTA and CDR2 FQGTGA. V was clipped by 5 bases and J by 1 base, with 14 bases between them. The CDR3 here is CASSIFGGGNTEAFF. In DNA form, the CDR3 reads TGTGCCAGCAGCATCTTCGGGGGTGGGAACACTGAAGCTTTCTTT.

V usage is TRBV19 and J usage is TRBJ1-2; 7 positions match TRBD1. V was clipped by 10 bases and J by 0 bases; unmatched bases: 5. The CDR3 totals 13 residues. Looked up from germline, CDR1 is LNHDA and CDR2 is SQIVND (reference sequence). The CDR3 spells CAIQGGPNYGYTF. CDR3 nucleotide sequence: TGTGCCATCCAGGGGGGACCTAACTATGGCTACACCTTC.

The V call is TRBV5-1, the J call TRBJ2-3; 9 bases agree with TRBD1. Germline V CDR1 and CDR2: SGHRS, YFSETQ. The junction had 9 bases not matched to a gene; V was cut back by 0 bases and J by 7 bases. This CDR3 spans 16 amino acids. CDR3 protein: CASSLGTGQGSYTQYF. The CDR3 region has the DNA TGCGCCAGCAGCTTGGGTACGGGACAGGGTTCATATACGCAGTATTTT.

This chain joins TRBV4-1 and TRBJ1-1, with 9 nucleotides matching TRBD1. V lost 1 base and J lost 2; bases outside the gene matches: 8. This CDR3 is 17 amino acids long. Germline V gene sequence: CDR1 MGHRA, CDR2 YSYEKL. The CDR3 DNA follows: TGCGCCAGCAGCCAAGGTCTGAGTACAGGGGGCAACACTGAAGCTTTCTTT. Translating gives CASSQGLSTGGNTEAFF.

The CDR3 sequence: CASSVWAGGRYEQYF. The CDR3 DNA follows: TGTGCCAGCAGTGTTTGGGCGGGGGGCCGCTACGAGCAGTACTTC. The chain uses TRBV2 and TRBJ2-7; the match to TRBD2 covers 8 bases. The CDR3 spans 15 residues. CDR1 is SNHLY and CDR2 is FYNNEI in the germline V gene. The J segment lost 3 bases and the V segment lost 4 bases, leaving 8 bases of the junction unmatched.

This clone was detected only a few times. The J gene is TRBJ2-3, the V gene TRBV2; 10 bases align to TRBD2. The germline V gene encodes CDR1 SNHLY and CDR2 FYNNEI. V shed 2 bases and J 6 bases; nucleotides not matched to a gene: 2. CDR3 length: 14 residues. The CDR3 reads CASSEQRGGDTQYF. In nucleotides, the CDR3 is TGTGCCAGCAGTGAACAGCGGGGGGGGGATACGCAGTATTTT.

The CDR3 loop reads CASSWDKYNEQFF. The CDR3 DNA reads as TGTGCCAGCAGTTGGGACAAGTACAATGAGCAGTTCTTC. This rearrangement joins TRBV2 to TRBJ2-1, with D possibly TRBD1 on 6 matching bases. This CDR3 region has 13 residues. The ends were cut back, 5 bases at V and 4 bases at J, with 9 bases in the middle. Germline CDR1 is SNHLY and CDR2 is FYNNEI.

V gene TRBV11-2 combines with J gene TRBJ1-6, with D possibly TRBD1 on 6 matching bases. This CDR3 spans 14 amino acids. The germline V gene encodes CDR1 SGHAT and CDR2 FQNNGV. The V gene lost 0 bases and the J gene lost 6 bases, with 6 bases spanning the gap. In DNA, the CDR3 is TGTGCCAGCAGCTTAGACAGGGGTAATTCACCCCTCCACTTT. This gives the protein CASSLDRGNSPLHF.

V is TRBV18 and J is TRBJ1-2; TRBD1 matches 12 bases. J lost 8 bases, V lost 3 bases, and 4 bases had no gene match. This CDR3 has 14 residues. CDR1 is KGHSH and CDR2 is LQKENI in the germline V gene. This CDR3 is CASSPGQGADGYTF. The CDR3 bases are TGTGCCAGCTCACCGGGACAGGGGGCTGACGGCTACACCTTC. Looking up the rest from reference TRBV18 and TRBJ1-2 gives the full variable domain: NAGVMQNPRHLVRRRGQEARLRCSPMKGHSHVYWYRQLPEEGLKFMVYLQKENIIDESGMPKERFSAEFPKEGPSILRIQQVVRGDSAAYFCASSPGQGADGYTFGSGTRLTVV.

This sequence joins TRBV10-1 and TRBJ2-7, with 10 positions matching TRBD2. Trimming removed 3 bases from V and 5 bases from J; junction bases left unmatched: 7. Germline CDR1 is WNHNN and CDR2 is SYGVQD (reference sequence). The CDR3 extends over 15 amino acids. CDR3: CASSDLAGGFHEQYF. The CDR3 DNA follows: TGCGCCAGCAGTGACTTAGCGGGGGGATTCCACGAGCAGTACTTC.

The chain links TRBV4-1 to TRBJ2-1, with 10 positions matching TRBD2. The V gene's germline CDR1 is MGHRA and CDR2 YSYEKL. After removal of 0 bases from V and 4 bases from J, the junction contained 6 bases not matched to a gene. CDR3 length: 17 residues. The CDR3 bases are TGCGCCAGCAGCCAAGACCTTGGACTAGCGGAGTACAATGAGCAGTTCTTC. Translating gives CASSQDLGLAEYNEQFF.

The chain has TRBV2 and TRBJ2-7, with 8 bases aligning to TRBD1. Germline assignment: CDR1 SNHLY and CDR2 FYNNEI. The CDR3 is 13 amino acids. The V segment lost 4 bases and the J segment 6 bases; nucleotides outside the gene matches: 5. CDR3 region: CASSADRGGEQYF. The DNA for the CDR3 is TGTGCCAGCAGTGCTGACAGGGGCGGCGAGCAGTACTTC.

This chain uses TRBV6-1 with TRBJ1-6, with TRBD1 identical over 8 bases. The CDR3 has 15 amino acids. Germline V lookup: CDR1 MNHNS, CDR2 SASEGT. V lost 3 bases, J lost 6 bases, and 4 bases stayed unmatched. The CDR3 DNA sequence: TGTGCCAGCAGTGAGACGGACAGGGTTAATTCACCCCTCCACTTT. Translation: CASSETDRVNSPLHF.